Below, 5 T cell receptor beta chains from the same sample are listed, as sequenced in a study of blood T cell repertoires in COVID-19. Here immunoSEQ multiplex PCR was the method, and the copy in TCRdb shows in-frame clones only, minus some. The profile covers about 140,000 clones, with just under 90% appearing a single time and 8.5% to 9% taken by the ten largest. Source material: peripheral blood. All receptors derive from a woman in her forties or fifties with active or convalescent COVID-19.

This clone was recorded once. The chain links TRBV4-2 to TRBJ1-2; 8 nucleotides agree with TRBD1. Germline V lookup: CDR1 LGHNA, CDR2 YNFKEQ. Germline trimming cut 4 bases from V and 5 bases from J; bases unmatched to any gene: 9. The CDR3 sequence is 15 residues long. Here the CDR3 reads CASSRGGQETYGYTF. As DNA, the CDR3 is TGTGCCAGCAGCCGAGGGGGACAGGAGACTTATGGCTACACCTTC.

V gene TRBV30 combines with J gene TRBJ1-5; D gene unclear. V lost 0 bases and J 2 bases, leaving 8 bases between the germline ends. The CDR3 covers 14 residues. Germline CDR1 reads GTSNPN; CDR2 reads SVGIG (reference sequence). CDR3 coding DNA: TGTGCCTGGAGTGTGGCCGGGGGCAATCAGCCCCAGCATTTT. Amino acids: CAWSVAGGNQPQHF.

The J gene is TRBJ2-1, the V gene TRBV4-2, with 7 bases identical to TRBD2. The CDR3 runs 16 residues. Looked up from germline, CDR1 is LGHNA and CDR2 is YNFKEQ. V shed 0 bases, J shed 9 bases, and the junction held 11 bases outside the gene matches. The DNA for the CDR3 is TGTGCCAGCAGCCAAGATCCTAGCGGCGGCCAAAGTGAGCAGTTCTTC. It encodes CASSQDPSGGQSEQFF.

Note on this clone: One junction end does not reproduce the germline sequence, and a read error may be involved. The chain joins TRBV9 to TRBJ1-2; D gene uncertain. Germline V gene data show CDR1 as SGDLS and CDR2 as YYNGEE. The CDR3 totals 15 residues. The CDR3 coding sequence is TGTGCCAGCAGTGTAGGTGGCCCAGCGGACTATGGCTACACCTTC. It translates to CASSVGGPADYGYTF.

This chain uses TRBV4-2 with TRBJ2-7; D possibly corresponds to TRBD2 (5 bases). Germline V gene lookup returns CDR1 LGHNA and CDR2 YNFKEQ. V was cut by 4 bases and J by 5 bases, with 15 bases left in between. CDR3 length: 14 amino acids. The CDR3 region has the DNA TGTGCCAGCAGCCCCTATCGGGGAATGGACGAGCAGTACTTC. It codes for CASSPYRGMDEQYF.